This T cell receptor (beta chain) was captured by sequencing in a study of blood T cells in healthy people across ages. Healthy Caucasian individuals from Russia aged about 6 to 100 were enrolled as donors. Trimming cost V 1 base and J 2 bases; bases outside gene matches: 3. CDR3 length: 15 residues. Germline V lookup: CDR1 SQVTM, CDR2 ANQGSEA. Using a J-beta primer mix together with a sample-barcoded 5' primer, a second PCR was run for about 6 to 12 cycles. TCRdb used MiXCR to reprocess the 5' RACE reads, holding one entry per CDR3 protein. The profile shows about 1.4 million distinct CDR3 sequences, approximately 59% of them singletons.

The TCR comes from a man between 18 and 35 years old in good health. Source material: blood. This chain connects TRBV29-1 to TRBJ2-1, with 9 bases lining up with TRBD1. In DNA form, the CDR3 reads TGCAGCGTTGAAGGGACAGGGGTCCCCTACAATGAGCAGTTCTTC. Protein sequence: CSVEGTGVPYNEQFF.